These T cell receptor beta chains were read from a single sample in a study of cytomegalovirus exposure and HLA in healthy donors. TCRdb's copy holds only in-frame clones and misses some; the assay was immunoSEQ multiplex PCR. The sample lists approximately 180,000 clones; 10% to 15% were seen once. Sequenced input: PBMCs. These receptors all stem from a man aged 50-60 years in good health and CMV-seropositive. CDR3s include the opening cysteine and the closing phenylalanine or tryptophan. Each record gives: CDR3 DNA, CDR3 protein, J gene, clone size, D gene, V gene. D genes are given only for firm matches. Not all rows give a size; the values are once, few, many and, for expanded clones, a class.

TGTGCCAGCGGGCGAATAACAACCACTTTTCAGCCCCAGCATTTT,CASGRITTTFQPQHF,TRBJ1-5,-,-,TRBV6-5
TGTGCCAGCAGTCCCAGGGTTTACGAGCAGTACTTC,CASSPRVYEQYF,TRBJ2-7,-,-,TRBV28
TGTGCCAGCAGTTACCCGGGGATACTGGGTGGCTACACCTTC,CASSYPGILGGYTF,TRBJ1-2,-,-,TRBV6-5
TGTGCCAGCAGCTTAAGGGGGCCTATCTATGAAGCTTTCTTT,CASSLRGPIYEAFF,TRBJ1-1,-,TRBD1,TRBV27
TGCGCCAGCAGCTTTTACACAGGGAGGGAGGCAGATACGCAGTATTTT,CASSFYTGREADTQYF,TRBJ2-3,once,-,TRBV5-1
TGTGCCAGCAGCTCCATGACAGTAAACACCGGGGAGCTGTTTTTT,CASSSMTVNTGELFF,TRBJ2-2,few,-,TRBV5-4
TGTGCCAGCAGCTTAAGGCTGGCGGGGACCAGCCAAGAGACCCAGTACTTC,CASSLRLAGTSQETQYF,TRBJ2-5,few,-,TRBV11-2
TGTGCCACCAGCAGAGTTATGGACAAGAACACCGGGGAGCTGTTTTTT,CATSRVMDKNTGELFF,TRBJ2-2,-,-,TRBV15
TGTGCCAGCAGTATTTGGGCACGAGAGACCCAGTACTTC,CASSIWARETQYF,TRBJ2-5,few,-,TRBV27
TGCGCCAGCAGCCTATTAACCGGGACTAGCGGGGGGAGCACAGATACGCAGTATTTT,CASSLLTGTSGGSTDTQYF,TRBJ2-3,few,TRBD2,TRBV5-1
TGTGCCATCAGTGTCGTCGGCGAGCAGTACTTC,CAISVVGEQYF,TRBJ2-7,-,-,TRBV10-3
TGTGCCAGCAGCCAGGGAGGGGAGCAGTTCTTC,CASSQGGEQFF,TRBJ2-1,-,TRBD2,TRBV11-3
TGCAGCGTTTCCGGGGAGGGTAATTCGCCCCAGCATTTT,CSVSGEGNSPQHF,TRBJ1-5,-,-,TRBV29-1
TGTGCCAGCAGTTTGAAGGGGGCTAGGAACATTCAGTACTTC,CASSLKGARNIQYF,TRBJ2-4,-,TRBD1,TRBV5-6
TGCGCCAGCAGCTCCGGACAGACACCTCAAGAGACCCAGTACTTC,CASSSGQTPQETQYF,TRBJ2-5,few,-,TRBV5-1
TGTGCCTGGAGTGTAGTGGGGGGATCCTACGAGCAGTACTTC,CAWSVVGGSYEQYF,TRBJ2-7,few,-,TRBV30
TGCGCCAGCAGCGACCCTATCGCAGGCACTGAAGCTTTCTTT,CASSDPIAGTEAFF,TRBJ1-1,few,-,TRBV5-1
TGCGCCAGCAGCCCCACAGGACAGGGTTTTCACGAGCAGTACTTC,CASSPTGQGFHEQYF,TRBJ2-7,-,TRBD1,TRBV5-1
TGCGCCAGCAGCTTGGCGGGGGGCACAGATACGCAGTATTTT,CASSLAGGTDTQYF,TRBJ2-3,-,-,TRBV5-1
TGCAGCGTCCATCGGGACACTGAAGCTTTCTTT,CSVHRDTEAFF,TRBJ1-1,few,-,TRBV29-1
TGTGCCAGCAGTCGGGACAGGGGACGGGACACTGAAGCTTTCTTT,CASSRDRGRDTEAFF,TRBJ1-1,-,TRBD1,TRBV28
TGTGCCAGCAGCCACAAGGGACAGGGCTACGAGCAGTACTTC,CASSHKGQGYEQYF,TRBJ2-7,-,TRBD1,TRBV5-4
TGTGCCAGTAGTCTTGGGACAGGTGGAAACACCATATATTTT,CASSLGTGGNTIYF,TRBJ1-3,-,TRBD1,TRBV19
TGTGCCAGTAGTCATAGGGGTAACACTGAAGCTTTCTTT,CASSHRGNTEAFF,TRBJ1-1,-,-,TRBV19
TGTGCCAGCAGCGTTGGGACAGCCAAAGAGACCCAGTACTTC,CASSVGTAKETQYF,TRBJ2-5,few,TRBD1,TRBV9
TGTGCCAGCGGAGGGGGCCGGGGCAATCAGCCCCAGCATTTT,CASGGGRGNQPQHF,TRBJ1-5,few,TRBD1,TRBV9
TGTGCCAGAAGCCTTCGACAGGGTATGGGCTACACCTTC,CARSLRQGMGYTF,TRBJ1-2,-,TRBD1,TRBV5-3
TGTGCCAGTAGTATGACAGGTAAAGGCAATCAGCCCCAGCATTTT,CASSMTGKGNQPQHF,TRBJ1-5,few,-,TRBV19
TGTGCCAGCAGTCAGGACAGGGGGGTCCAGCCCCAGCATTTT,CASSQDRGVQPQHF,TRBJ1-5,-,TRBD1,TRBV28
TGTGCCAGCACCCTACAGCCGAACACTGAAGCTTTCTTT,CASTLQPNTEAFF,TRBJ1-1,few,-,TRBV6-5
TGTGCCAGTAGTTCGTCACGGCAGAGGAGCGACTATGGCTACACCTTC,CASSSSRQRSDYGYTF,TRBJ1-2,-,-,TRBV19
TGTGCCACCAGCCGGACAATCGATTATGGCTACACCTTC,CATSRTIDYGYTF,TRBJ1-2,-,-,TRBV15
TGTGCCAGCAGTTGGGACAGGGATGATTCACCCCTCCACTTT,CASSWDRDDSPLHF,TRBJ1-6,many,TRBD1,TRBV25-1
TGTGCCAGCAGCCTGTTCGCCGGGGGCTACACCTTC,CASSLFAGGYTF,TRBJ1-2,once,-,TRBV14
TGTGCCAGCAGCGGTGACAGGGGGCCTTATAGCTCCTACAATGAGCAGTTCTTC,CASSGDRGPYSSYNEQFF,TRBJ2-1,few,TRBD1,TRBV7-9
TGTGCCAGCACACAGGGGGCAGTCGACGAGCAGTACTTC,CASTQGAVDEQYF,TRBJ2-7,-,TRBD1,TRBV2
TGCGCCAGCAGCCAAGACTTAGTGGGACAGACAAGGTCAAATGGTTACACCTTC,CASSQDLVGQTRSNGYTF,TRBJ1-2,few,TRBD1,TRBV4-3
TGTGCTAGTGGTCCAGGGACAGATAATTCACCCCTCCACTTT,CASGPGTDNSPLHF,TRBJ1-6,-,TRBD1,TRBV12-5
TGTGCCAGCAGCCGGGGGACAGGACCTGGGGAGACCCAGTACTTC,CASSRGTGPGETQYF,TRBJ2-5,-,TRBD1,TRBV28
TGTGCCAGCAGCTTGGACAGGGGGGTGAATGGCTACACCTTC,CASSLDRGVNGYTF,TRBJ1-2,few,TRBD1,TRBV5-6
TGTGCCAGTAGTATACAGACAGGGGCGATCGGGGAGCTGTTTTTT,CASSIQTGAIGELFF,TRBJ2-2,-,TRBD1,TRBV19
TGTGCCAGCAGCCGACAGGGGGCTCCCGGGGATACGCAGTATTTT,CASSRQGAPGDTQYF,TRBJ2-3,-,TRBD1,TRBV7-6
TGTGCCTGGAGTGCTACTGGGACAGGGCTTAGCACAGATACGCAGTATTTT,CAWSATGTGLSTDTQYF,TRBJ2-3,few,TRBD1,TRBV30
TGTGCCAGTAGCCCAGACAGGGTAGGTCAGCCCCAGCATTTT,CASSPDRVGQPQHF,TRBJ1-5,-,TRBD1,TRBV19
TGTGCCAGCAGCGTGGGACAGGGAGGATACAATGAGCAGTTCTTC,CASSVGQGGYNEQFF,TRBJ2-1,few,TRBD1,TRBV11-2
TGTGCCAGCAGCTTTGGGACAGGCTACCCCGAAGGGGAGACCCAGTACTTC,CASSFGTGYPEGETQYF,TRBJ2-5,-,TRBD1,TRBV11-3
TGTGCCAGCAGCGGATTTGGGCGGGATGAAAAACTGTTTTTT,CASSGFGRDEKLFF,TRBJ1-4,once,-,TRBV7-9
TGTGCCAGCAGCTCTCGGGACAGCTATAATTCACCCCTCCACTTT,CASSSRDSYNSPLHF,TRBJ1-6,-,TRBD1,TRBV5-4
TGCGCCAGCAGCCAGAAGGCAACAGGGGGGTACAATTCACCCCTCAACTTT,CASSQKATGGYNSPLNF,TRBJ1-6,-,TRBD1,TRBV4-3
TGTGCCAGCAGCTTGAGACAGGACGGGGATACGCAGTATTTT,CASSLRQDGDTQYF,TRBJ2-3,few,-,TRBV7-9
TGTGCCTGGAGAGCTATACGGGATTCACCCCTCCACTTT,CAWRAIRDSPLHF,TRBJ1-6,-,-,TRBV30
TGTGCCAGCAACCACAGGGGAGGGAACACTGAAGCTTTCTTT,CASNHRGGNTEAFF,TRBJ1-1,-,TRBD1,TRBV6-6
TGTGCCAGCTCACGCGGACAGGGAGATTTGGCTTTCTTT,CASSRGQGDLAFF,TRBJ1-1,few,TRBD1,TRBV18
TGCGCCAGCAGCTCCGAGACTAGCGGGGGGGCCCTAGCCAAAAACATTCAGTACTTC,CASSSETSGGALAKNIQYF,TRBJ2-4,few,TRBD2,TRBV5-1
TGTGCCAGCAGTGAAGTAGGGGTGGCAGGGGGCTGGACAGATACGCAGTATTTT,CASSEVGVAGGWTDTQYF,TRBJ2-3,-,TRBD1,TRBV6-1